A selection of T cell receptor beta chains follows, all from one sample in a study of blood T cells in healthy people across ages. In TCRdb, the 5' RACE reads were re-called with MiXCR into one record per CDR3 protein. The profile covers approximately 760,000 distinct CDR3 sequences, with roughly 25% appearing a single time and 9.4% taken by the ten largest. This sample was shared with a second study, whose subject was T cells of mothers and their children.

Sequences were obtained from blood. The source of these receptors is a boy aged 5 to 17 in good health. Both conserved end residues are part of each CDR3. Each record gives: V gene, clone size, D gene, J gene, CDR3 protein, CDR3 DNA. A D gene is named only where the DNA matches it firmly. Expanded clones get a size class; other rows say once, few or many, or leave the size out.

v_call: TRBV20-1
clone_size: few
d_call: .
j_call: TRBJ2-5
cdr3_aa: CSARELGRETQYF
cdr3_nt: TGCAGTGCTAGAGAATTGGGTAGAGAGACCCAGTACTTC

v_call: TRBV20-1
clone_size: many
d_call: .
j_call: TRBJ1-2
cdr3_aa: CSASETVSEYYGYTF
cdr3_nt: TGCAGTGCTAGCGAGACGGTTTCAGAATACTATGGCTACACCTTC

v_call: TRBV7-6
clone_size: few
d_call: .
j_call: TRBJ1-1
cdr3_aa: CASSRMTAEAFF
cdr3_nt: TGTGCCAGCAGTCGGATGACAGCTGAAGCTTTCTTT

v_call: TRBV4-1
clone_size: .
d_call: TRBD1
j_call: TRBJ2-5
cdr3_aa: CASSRGPGQGYQETQYF
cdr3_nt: TGCGCCAGCAGCCGCGGACCGGGACAGGGTTACCAAGAGACCCAGTACTTC

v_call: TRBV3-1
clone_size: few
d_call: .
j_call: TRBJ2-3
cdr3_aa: CASSQAIQVGRDTQYF
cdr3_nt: TGTGCCAGCAGCCAAGCTATCCAAGTGGGAAGGGATACGCAGTATTTT

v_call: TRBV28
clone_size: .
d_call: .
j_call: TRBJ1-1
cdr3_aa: CASTEDGRTEAFF
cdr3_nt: TGTGCCAGCACTGAGGACGGACGAACTGAAGCTTTCTTT

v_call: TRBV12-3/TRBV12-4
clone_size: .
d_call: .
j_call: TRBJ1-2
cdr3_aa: CASFGRGVGRGYTF
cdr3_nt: TGTGCCAGTTTCGGCCGGGGGGTAGGCAGGGGCTACACCTTC

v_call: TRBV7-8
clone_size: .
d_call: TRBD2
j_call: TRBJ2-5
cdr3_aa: CASSLDGGKETQYF
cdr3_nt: TGTGCCAGCAGCTTAGACGGGGGGAAAGAGACCCAGTACTTC

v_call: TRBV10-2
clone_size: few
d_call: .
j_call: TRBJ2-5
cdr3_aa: CASSRRAEETQYF
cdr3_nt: TGCGCCAGCAGCCGAAGGGCAGAGGAGACCCAGTACTTC

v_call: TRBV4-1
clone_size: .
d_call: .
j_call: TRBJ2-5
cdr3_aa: CASSHPTAGDQETQYF
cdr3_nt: TGCGCCAGCAGCCACCCGACCGCAGGGGATCAAGAGACCCAGTACTTC

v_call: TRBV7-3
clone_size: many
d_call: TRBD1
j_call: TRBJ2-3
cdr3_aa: CASSYGQGSTDTQYF
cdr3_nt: TGTGCCAGCAGCTACGGACAGGGGAGCACAGATACGCAGTATTTT

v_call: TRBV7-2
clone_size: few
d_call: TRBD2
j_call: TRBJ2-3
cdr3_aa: CASSFTSGGTDTQYF
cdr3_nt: TGTGCCAGCAGCTTCACTAGCGGGGGCACAGATACGCAGTATTTT

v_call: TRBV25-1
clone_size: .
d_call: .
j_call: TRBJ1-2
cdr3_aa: CASISGDKYGYTF
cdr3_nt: TGTGCCAGCATTTCGGGAGACAAGTATGGCTACACCTTC

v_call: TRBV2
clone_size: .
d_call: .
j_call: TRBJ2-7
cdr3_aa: CASSLRDAGDEQYF
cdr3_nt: TGTGCCAGCAGCCTCCGGGACGCCGGAGACGAGCAGTACTTC

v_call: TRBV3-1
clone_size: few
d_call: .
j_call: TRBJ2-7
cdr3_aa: CASSQEGHVAYEQYF
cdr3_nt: TGTGCCAGCAGCCAAGAAGGGCATGTCGCTTACGAGCAGTACTTC

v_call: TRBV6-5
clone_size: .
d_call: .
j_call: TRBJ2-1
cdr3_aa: CASSYFRGAGNEQFF
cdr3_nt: TGTGCCAGCAGTTACTTCCGGGGGGCTGGAAATGAGCAGTTCTTC

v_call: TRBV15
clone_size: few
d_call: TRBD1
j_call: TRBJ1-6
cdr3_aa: CATSRARTGGRSPLHF
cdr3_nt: TGTGCCACCAGCCGCGCACGGACAGGGGGGAGATCACCCCTCCACTTT

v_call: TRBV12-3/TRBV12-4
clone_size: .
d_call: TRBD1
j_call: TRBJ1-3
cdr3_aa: CASSLDGDRGNTIYF
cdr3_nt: TGTGCCAGCAGTTTGGACGGGGACAGAGGAAACACCATATATTTT

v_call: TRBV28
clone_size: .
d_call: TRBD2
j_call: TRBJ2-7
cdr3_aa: CASTTIAGANYEQYF
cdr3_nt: TGTGCCAGCACCACAATAGCGGGAGCGAACTACGAGCAGTACTTC

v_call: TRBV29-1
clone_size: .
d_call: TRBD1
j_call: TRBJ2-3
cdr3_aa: CSGRQGGASTDTQYF
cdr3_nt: TGCAGCGGAAGACAGGGGGGGGCTTCCACAGATACGCAGTATTTT

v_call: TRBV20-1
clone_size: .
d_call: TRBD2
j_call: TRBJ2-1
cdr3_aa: CSAKLAGGYEQFF
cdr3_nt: TGCAGTGCTAAACTAGCGGGAGGGTATGAGCAGTTCTTC

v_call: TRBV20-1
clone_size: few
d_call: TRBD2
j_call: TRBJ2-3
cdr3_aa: CSARKPGLATDTQYF
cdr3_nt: TGCAGTGCTAGAAAGCCGGGACTAGCTACAGATACGCAGTATTTT

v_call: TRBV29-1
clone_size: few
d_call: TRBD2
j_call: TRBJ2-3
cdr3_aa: CSFGGGTDTQYF
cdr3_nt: TGCAGCTTCGGGGGGGGCACAGATACGCAGTATTTT